The 26 T cell receptor beta chains in this list originate from one sample, sequenced in a study of CD8 T cells in ankylosing spondylitis. Points from the study as a whole: A TCR beta motif of fewer than ten highly homologous variants seemed to mark ankylosing spondylitis blood.

TCRdb re-derived calls from the 5' RACE reads in MiXCR, one entry per CDR3 protein. Of around 430,000 distinct CDR3 sequences listed, roughly a sixth are singletons. Antigens for these TCRs are unknown. The sequencing input was blood, either unsorted or a sorted T cell fraction (not recorded which). Receptor source: a male donor with ankylosing spondylitis.

This clonotype was counted a few times. The chain employs TRBV12-3 or TRBV12-4 and TRBJ2-7; D is perhaps TRBD2 (6 bases). The CDR3 is made up of 15 amino acids. Trimming took 2 bases from V and 6 from J, leaving 17 bases between them. The CDR3 sequence: CASSLSGEVLGEQYF. In nucleotides, the CDR3 is TGTGCCAGCAGTTTATCGGGGGAAGTCTTAGGCGAGCAGTACTTC.

This chain uses TRBV27 with TRBJ2-2, with D unresolved. Germline assignment: CDR1 MNHEY and CDR2 SMNVEV (reference sequence). Trimming cost V 7 bases and J 0 bases, with 12 bases left between them. The CDR3 spans 15 residues. CDR3 region: CASTLGTANTGELFF. The DNA of the CDR3 is TGTGCCAGCACCCTGGGTACCGCGAACACCGGGGAGCTGTTTTTT.

A few counts support this clonotype. The J gene is TRBJ2-6, the V gene TRBV12-3 or TRBV12-4; D call uncertain. This CDR3 has 12 amino acids. V shed 11 bases and J shed 4 bases, with 9 bases lying between them. The CDR3 DNA sequence: TGTGCCCCTCTGGGGGGGGCCAACGTCCTGACTTTC. Residues: CAPLGGANVLTF.

Many counts were recorded for this clonotype. V is TRBV12-3 or TRBV12-4 and J is TRBJ2-2, with TRBD2 as a possible D gene (6 bases). V was trimmed by 4 bases and J by 1 base, leaving 10 bases between them. The CDR3 is 15 residues long. CDR3 residues: CASSYPAGNTGELFF. Here the CDR3 DNA reads TGTGCCAGCAGTTACCCAGCGGGGAACACCGGGGAGCTGTTTTTT.

The chain is built from TRBV2 and TRBJ1-2; 7 bases line up with TRBD1. This CDR3 is 13 amino acids long. The V segment lost 10 bases and the J segment 6 bases; nucleotides outside the gene matches: 11. Germline CDR1 is SNHLY and CDR2 is FYNNEI. CDR3 DNA: TGTGCCAACCAACAGGGGCGCAACGATGGCTACACCTTC. Amino acid sequence: CANQQGRNDGYTF.

The gene calls are TRBV28 and TRBJ2-7; D is undetermined. Germline CDR1 is MDHEN and CDR2 is SYDVKM. The CDR3 contains 12 residues. V was pared by 6 bases and J by 7 bases, with 13 bases between. This CDR3 is CASRKTLGEQYF. The CDR3 coding sequence is TGTGCCAGCAGGAAAACTCTAGGAGAGCAGTACTTC.

This chain connects TRBV7-3 to TRBJ2-7; tentative D call: TRBD1 (6 bases). The CDR3 sequence is 13 residues long. Trimming removed 5 bases at V and 6 bases at J, with 14 bases between. Per germline, CDR1 SGHTA and CDR2 FQGTGA. As DNA, the CDR3 is TGTGCCAGCAGCGAGGGGGTCGTCGGCGAGCAGTACTTC. This translates into CASSEGVVGEQYF. Full variable domain (missing parts from reference TRBV7-3 and TRBJ2-7): GAGVSQTPSNKVTEKGKYVELRCDPISGHTALYWYRQSLGQGPEFLIYFQGTGAADDSGLPNDRFFAVRPEGSVSTLKIQRTERGDSAVYLCASSEGVVGEQYFGPGTRLTVT.

The CDR3, as DNA: TGTGCCAGCAGCCTCCCCGCCGGAGGGCCGCAGTTCTTC. Translating gives CASSLPAGGPQFF. This chain connects TRBV4-2 to TRBJ2-1; a possible D gene is TRBD2 (6 bases). CDR1 is LGHNA and CDR2 is YNFKEQ in the germline V gene. There are 13 residues in the CDR3. V was cut by 4 bases and J by 12 bases, with 16 bases left in between.

This clonotype has more than one count but fewer than ten. The rearrangement uses TRBV20-1 and TRBJ2-1, with TRBD2 as a possible D gene (6 bases). The V end was cut by 4 bases, the J end by 0 bases, with 22 bases between. Germline lookup yields CDR1 DFQATT and CDR2 SNEGSKA (reference sequence). This CDR3 has 18 residues. The chain's CDR3 is CSATQWGGATFSYNEQFF. The CDR3 DNA sequence: TGCAGTGCTACCCAGTGGGGAGGCGCCACCTTCTCCTACAATGAGCAGTTCTTC.

The sample holds a few counts of this clonotype. The chain recombines TRBV20-1 with TRBJ2-3; D gene uncertain. V gave up 0 bases and J gave up 1 base, with 14 bases separating them. This CDR3 is 16 amino acids long. CDR1 is DFQATT and CDR2 is SNEGSKA in the germline V gene (reference sequence). The CDR3 DNA follows: TGCAGTGCTAGAGATAGTCTCAGACAACGCACAGATACGCAGTATTTT. This translates into CSARDSLRQRTDTQYF.

J is TRBJ2-7 and V is TRBV2, with TRBD1 identical over 9 bases. This CDR3 has 15 residues. The ends lost 5 bases at V and 4 bases at J; junction bases unmatched: 9. CDR1 SNHLY and CDR2 FYNNEI come from the germline V gene. The DNA for the CDR3 is TGTGCCAGCAGTAGAACCGGGACAGGGAATTACGAGCAGTACTTC. Translating gives CASSRTGTGNYEQYF.

There are a few counts of this clonotype. The J gene is TRBJ1-5, the V gene TRBV6-1, with 8 positions matching TRBD1. This CDR3 spans 15 amino acids. V shed 6 bases, J shed 6 bases, and the junction held 10 bases outside the gene matches. The germline V gene encodes CDR1 MNHNS and CDR2 SASEGT. The CDR3 reads CASRVLQGARQPQHF. The DNA for the CDR3 is TGTGCCAGCAGGGTCCTTCAGGGGGCGCGTCAGCCCCAGCATTTT.

This clonotype appeared a few times. V usage is TRBV2 and J usage is TRBJ2-1, with 8 bases identical to TRBD2. This CDR3 has 14 residues. In germline, CDR1 is SNHLY, CDR2 FYNNEI. V dropped 4 bases and J dropped 3; count of bases not matched to a gene: 2. The CDR3 protein is CASSVREGYNEQFF. The CDR3 DNA is TGTGCCAGCAGTGTACGGGAGGGCTACAATGAGCAGTTCTTC.

The sample holds a few counts of this clonotype. The rearrangement uses TRBV25-1 and TRBJ2-7, with TRBD1 matching over 10 bases. Germline V CDR1 and CDR2: MGHDK, SYGVNS. J gave up 3 bases and V 4 bases, and 9 bases lay outside the gene matches. This CDR3 spans 16 amino acids. CDR3 coding DNA: TGTGCCAGCAGTGGAAACCGGGACAGGGGTCTCTACGAGCAGTACTTC. It encodes CASSGNRDRGLYEQYF.

This clonotype was counted only a few times. The CDR3 loop is CASSLGATQTSYEQYF. The CDR3 DNA is TGCGCCAGCAGCTTGGGGGCGACACAAACCTCCTACGAGCAGTACTTC. J is TRBJ2-7 and V is TRBV5-1; D remains unclear. Trimming shortened V by 0 bases and J by 0 bases, and 13 bases separated the two germline ends. The germline gives CDR1 SGHRS, CDR2 YFSETQ. CDR3 length equals 16 residues.

This rearrangement joins TRBV6-2 or TRBV6-3 to TRBJ1-5; TRBD1 agrees at 7 bases. This CDR3 comprises 14 residues. Unmatched junction bases numbered 7, after V lost 6 bases and J lost 5 bases. The germline CDR1 and CDR2 sequences are MNHEY and SVGEGT. This chain's CDR3 is CASRRQGGHQPQHF. DNA of the CDR3: TGTGCCAGCAGACGACAGGGAGGGCATCAGCCCCAGCATTTT.

Here the CDR3 reads CASSLSPAGADTQYF. CDR3 DNA: TGTGCCAGCAGCTTATCCCCAGCGGGTGCTGATACGCAGTATTTT. V is TRBV5-6 and J is TRBJ2-3, with D possibly being TRBD2 (6 bases). The CDR3 runs 15 residues. The V and J ends lost 2 bases and 6 bases respectively, with 16 bases between them. Germline CDR1 reads SGHDT; CDR2 reads YYEEEE. Using reference TRBV5-6 and TRBJ2-3 for the parts outside the CDR3, the full variable domain is DAGVTQSPTHLIKTRGQQVTLRCSPKSGHDTVSWYQQALGQGPQFIFQYYEEEERQRGNFPDRFSGHQFPNYSSELNVNALLLGDSALYLCASSLSPAGADTQYFGPGTRLTVL.

This clonotype was seen a handful of times. J is TRBJ1-4 and V is TRBV6-1, with D unresolved. CDR3 size: 15 residues. Trimming took 5 bases from V and 0 from J, leaving 10 bases between them. Germline V CDR1 and CDR2: MNHNS, SASEGT. The CDR3 loop is CASSTGIATNEKLFF. The CDR3 nucleotides read TGTGCCAGCAGTACGGGTATAGCAACTAATGAAAAACTGTTTTTT.

This clonotype was detected a few times. The chain is built from TRBV20-1 and TRBJ2-5; D is possibly TRBD1 (6 bases). In germline, CDR1 is DFQATT, CDR2 SNEGSKA (reference sequence). The CDR3 covers 15 residues. V was cut by 3 bases and J by 4 bases, with 18 bases left in between. CDR3 bases: TGCAGTGCTAGGTTGGGGACACTCAAGTTAGAGACCCAGTACTTC. The encoded protein is CSARLGTLKLETQYF.

The rearrangement joins TRBV30 to TRBJ2-5; 7 bases match TRBD1. This CDR3 comprises 11 residues. The trim removed 8 bases at V and 13 bases at J, leaving 13 bases unmatched. Looked up from germline, CDR1 is GTSNPN and CDR2 is SVGIG (reference sequence). CDR3 sequence reads: CAGNRDSPPYF. The CDR3 nucleotides are TGTGCCGGGAACCGGGACAGCCCTCCGTACTTC.

This clonotype has a single count. This chain uses TRBV7-8 with TRBJ1-5; D unclear. The CDR3 has 14 residues. V lost 2 bases and J lost 8, with 13 bases in between. Germline V gives CDR1 SGHVS, CDR2 FQNEAQ. The CDR3 region has the DNA TGTGCCAGCAGCTTAAATTCCCTATCAGAGCCCCAGCATTTT. As protein: CASSLNSLSEPQHF.

Only a few counts were recorded for this clonotype. The V and J genes are TRBV12-3 or TRBV12-4 and TRBJ2-5; 9 nucleotides line up with TRBD2. This CDR3 comprises 16 residues. Trimming cost V 5 bases and J 4 bases; bases outside gene matches: 11. The CDR3 DNA reads as TGTGCCAGCAGTAAAGCGTTAGCGGGAGTTGGAGAGACCCAGTACTTC. Its protein is CASSKALAGVGETQYF.

The chain's CDR3 is CASSPLAGGAYEQYF. CDR3 DNA sequence: TGTGCCAGCAGCCCCCTAGCGGGGGGAGCCTACGAGCAGTACTTC. The chain employs TRBV11-2 and TRBJ2-7; 11 bases align to TRBD2. The germline V gene has CDR1 SGHAT and CDR2 FQNNGV. The CDR3 has 15 residues. V was pared by 5 bases and J by 2 bases, with 5 bases of the junction left unmatched.

This chain connects TRBV11-2 to TRBJ1-1; D is unresolved. CDR3 length equals 12 residues. Germline V gene sequence: CDR1 SGHAT, CDR2 FQNNGV. The V end was cut by 3 bases, the J end by 3 bases, with 5 bases between. The CDR3 here is CASSFGYTEAFF. The CDR3, as DNA: TGTGCCAGCAGCTTCGGCTACACTGAAGCTTTCTTT.

The chain couples TRBV6-5 to TRBJ2-1; possible D gene TRBD2, 5 bases. The V end lost 0 bases, the J end lost 1 base, and 10 bases lay between the germline ends. Germline lookup yields CDR1 MNHEY and CDR2 SVGAGI. The CDR3 runs to 16 residues. CDR3 nucleotide sequence: TGTGCCAGCAGTTACTCGAGAGCGGCTTCCTACAATGAGCAGTTCTTC. This codes for CASSYSRAASYNEQFF.

This rearrangement joins TRBV12-3 or TRBV12-4 to TRBJ1-1; perhaps TRBD1 as D (6 bases). The CDR3 spans 15 residues. Deletions cut 1 base from V and 0 bases from J, with 9 bases between. CDR3 DNA sequence: TGTGCCAGCAGTTTAGAGCAGGGGATGAACACTGAAGCTTTCTTT. Translated: CASSLEQGMNTEAFF.